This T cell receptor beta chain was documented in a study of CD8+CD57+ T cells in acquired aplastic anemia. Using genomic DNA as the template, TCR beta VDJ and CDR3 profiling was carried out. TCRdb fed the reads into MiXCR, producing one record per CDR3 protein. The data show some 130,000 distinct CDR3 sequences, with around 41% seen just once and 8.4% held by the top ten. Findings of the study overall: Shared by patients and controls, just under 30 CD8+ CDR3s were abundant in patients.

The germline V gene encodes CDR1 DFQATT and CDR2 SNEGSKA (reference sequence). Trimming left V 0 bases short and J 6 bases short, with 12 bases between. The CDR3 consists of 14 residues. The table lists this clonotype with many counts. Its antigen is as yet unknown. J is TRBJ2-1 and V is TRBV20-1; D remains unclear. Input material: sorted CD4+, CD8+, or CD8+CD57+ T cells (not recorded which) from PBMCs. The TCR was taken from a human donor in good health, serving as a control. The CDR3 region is CSARDGSVPNEQFF. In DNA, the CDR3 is TGCAGTGCTAGAGACGGGTCCGTTCCCAATGAGCAGTTCTTC.